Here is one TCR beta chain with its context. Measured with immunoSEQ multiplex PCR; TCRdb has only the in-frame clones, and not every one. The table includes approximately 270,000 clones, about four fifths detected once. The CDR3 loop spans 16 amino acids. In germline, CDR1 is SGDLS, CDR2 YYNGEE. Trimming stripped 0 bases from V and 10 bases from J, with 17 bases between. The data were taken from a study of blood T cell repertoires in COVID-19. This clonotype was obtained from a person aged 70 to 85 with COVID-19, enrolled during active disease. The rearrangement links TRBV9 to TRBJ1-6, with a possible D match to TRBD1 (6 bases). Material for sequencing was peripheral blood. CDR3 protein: CASSVEVTGGRSPLHF. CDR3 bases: TGTGCCAGCAGCGTAGAGGTTACGGGGGGCAGGTCACCCCTCCACTTT.